The 4 T cell receptor beta chains presented below share a single source sample, sequenced in a study of blood T cells in healthy people across ages. A second PCR, run for roughly 7 to 11 cycles, used a sample-barcoded 5' primer plus a J-beta primer mix. MiXCR, applied by TCRdb to the 5' RACE reads, yields one record per CDR3 protein. The top ten hold roughly 8.2% of the sample, which has 1.4 million to 1.5 million distinct CDR3 sequences, approximately 42% seen once. Sample: blood. All receptors derive from a woman aged 18-30 years in good health.

This clonotype came up once. V gene TRBV20-1 combines with J gene TRBJ2-3, with 7 bases that match TRBD2. The V gene's germline CDR1 is DFQATT and CDR2 SNEGSKA (reference sequence). The CDR3 covers 14 residues. The CDR3 region has the DNA TGCAGCCGCCGTATAAATCCGGGAGGAGATACGCAGTATTTT. Translated, it gives CSRRINPGGDTQYF.

V is TRBV29-1 and J is TRBJ2-3, with 8 bases aligning to TRBD2. The CDR3 covers 14 residues. V gave up 7 bases and J gave up 3 bases; unmatched junction bases: 9. CDR1 and CDR2 from the germline V gene are SQVTM and ANQGSEA. This CDR3 reads CSGLSSGSTDTQYF. CDR3 coding DNA: TGCAGCGGCCTTTCTAGCGGGTCGACAGATACGCAGTATTTT.

The chain is built from TRBV6-2 or TRBV6-3 and TRBJ2-1; 7 nucleotides align to TRBD2. The CDR3 is 15 amino acids. Germline CDR1 is MNHEY and CDR2 is SVGEGT. Trimming at V came to 4 bases and at J to 4 bases, leaving 7 bases not matched to a gene. The CDR3 region has the DNA TGTGCCAGCAGTTTCCGGGGACTACTTTACAATGAGCAGTTCTTC. Translating gives CASSFRGLLYNEQFF.

In its sample, this clonotype was seen many times. J is TRBJ2-3 and V is TRBV12-3 or TRBV12-4; D tentatively fits TRBD1 or TRBD2 (7 bases each). The CDR3 loop spans 12 amino acids. V gave up 8 bases and J gave up 4 bases, with 10 bases separating them. Here the CDR3 reads CASSGGADTQYF. CDR3 bases: TGTGCCAGCTCAGGGGGGGCAGATACGCAGTATTTT.